One T cell receptor (beta chain) is described in this entry. Sequencing used immunoSEQ multiplex PCR; TCRdb keeps in-frame clones, though not all of them. Here the sample spans roughly 68,000 clones, approximately 78% being singletons. Individuals drawn from 20 to 25 US areas were roughly 18 to 95 years old. The entry originates in a study of blood T cell repertoires in COVID-19. Deletions cut 0 bases from V and 5 bases from J, with 10 bases between. The CDR3 totals 15 residues. CDR1 is SNHLY, CDR2 FYNNEI, per germline. Sequencing input: PBMCs or T cells enriched from blood (not recorded which). The V and J genes are TRBV2 and TRBJ1-4, with D uncertain. This TCR derives from a woman aged 40 to 50 with acute COVID-19. CDR3 sequence (DNA): TGTGCCAGCAGTGAAGCGCTTCCGGGGAATGAAAAACTGTTTTTT. Translation: CASSEALPGNEKLFF.